This entry is about one T cell receptor beta chain. Its antigen is not known. Profiling relied on immunoSEQ multiplex PCR, and the TCRdb table lists in-frame clones only, not all of them. This sample has 55,000 to 90,000 clones, with 82% found just once. This CDR3 spans 14 amino acids. The germline CDR1 and CDR2 sequences are ENHRY and SYGVKD. V was shortened by 0 bases and J by 2 bases, with 5 bases between the two germline ends. This entry is derived from a study of T cell responses to AZD1222 COVID-19 vaccine. Turning to the study itself: Second doses at about 4 or about 12 weeks were pooled.

Broader study findings: At baseline, just 6 or 7 AZD1222 recipients tested seropositive.

The TCR sequence derives from an adult in good health. The V call is TRBV10-3, the J call TRBJ1-5; no reliable D call. Here the sequenced sample was peripheral blood, taken on day 0 of AZD1222 vaccination. The CDR3 loop reads CAISESIGNQPQHF. CDR3 nucleotides: TGTGCCATCAGTGAGTCGATCGGCAATCAGCCCCAGCATTTT.